One sample yielded the 2 T cell receptor beta chains listed below, sequenced in a study of blood T cell repertoires in COVID-19. Assay used: immunoSEQ multiplex PCR; TCRdb lists only in-frame clones, some missing. The data contain 30,000 to 40,000 clones, over 80% of them singletons. Sample: peripheral blood. The receptors originated from a man in his 60s with active COVID-19.

The rearrangement uses TRBV7-2 and TRBJ2-5, with 7 nucleotides matching TRBD2. V dropped 5 bases and J dropped 3; count of bases not matched to a gene: 9. Germline V gives CDR1 SGHTA, CDR2 FQGNSA. This CDR3 region has 15 residues. In DNA form, the CDR3 reads TGTGCCAGCAGCACCCCCGGGACTACCGAAGAGACCCAGTACTTC. This gives the protein CASSTPGTTEETQYF.

This chain links TRBV6-4 with TRBJ2-2, with 7 bases that match TRBD2. The CDR3 length is 13 residues. Trimming took 2 bases from V and 6 from J; bases not matched to a gene: 0. Per the germline V gene, CDR1 is MRHNA and CDR2 is SNTAGT. CDR3 protein: CASSDGLAGELFF. As DNA, the CDR3 is TGTGCCAGCAGTGACGGACTAGCCGGGGAGCTGTTTTTT.